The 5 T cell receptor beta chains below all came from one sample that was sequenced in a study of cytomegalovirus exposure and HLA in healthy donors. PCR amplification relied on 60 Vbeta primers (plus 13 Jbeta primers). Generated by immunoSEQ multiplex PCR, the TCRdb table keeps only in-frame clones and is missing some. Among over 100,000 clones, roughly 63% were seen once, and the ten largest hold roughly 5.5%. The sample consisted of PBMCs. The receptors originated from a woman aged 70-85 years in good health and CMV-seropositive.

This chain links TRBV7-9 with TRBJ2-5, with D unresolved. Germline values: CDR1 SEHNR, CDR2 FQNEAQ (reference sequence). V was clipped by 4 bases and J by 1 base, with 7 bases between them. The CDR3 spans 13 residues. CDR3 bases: TGTGCCAGCAGCTCAGAACGCCAAGAGACCCAGTACTTC. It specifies CASSSERQETQYF.

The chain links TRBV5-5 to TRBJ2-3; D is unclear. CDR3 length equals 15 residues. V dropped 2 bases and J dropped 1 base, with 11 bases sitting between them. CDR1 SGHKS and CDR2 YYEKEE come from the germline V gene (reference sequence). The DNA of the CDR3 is TGTGCCAGCAGCTTACTAATGGTTGGCACAGATACGCAGTATTTT. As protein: CASSLLMVGTDTQYF.

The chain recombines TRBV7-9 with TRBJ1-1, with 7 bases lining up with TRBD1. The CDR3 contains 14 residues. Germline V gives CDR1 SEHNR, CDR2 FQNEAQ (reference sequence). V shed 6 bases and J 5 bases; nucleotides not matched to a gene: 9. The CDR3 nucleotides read TGTGCCAGCAGACTGCCCGGGGACAGTACTGAAGCTTTCTTT. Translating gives CASRLPGDSTEAFF.

This chain's CDR3 is CASSMTGGNQPQHF. The CDR3 DNA sequence: TGTGCCAGTAGTATGACAGGAGGCAATCAGCCCCAGCATTTT. The chain recombines TRBV19 with TRBJ1-5; possibly TRBD1 for D (6 bases). CDR1 is LNHDA, CDR2 SQIVND, per germline (reference sequence). V was shortened by 3 bases and J by 2 bases, with 8 bases between the two germline ends. The CDR3 is 14 amino acids.

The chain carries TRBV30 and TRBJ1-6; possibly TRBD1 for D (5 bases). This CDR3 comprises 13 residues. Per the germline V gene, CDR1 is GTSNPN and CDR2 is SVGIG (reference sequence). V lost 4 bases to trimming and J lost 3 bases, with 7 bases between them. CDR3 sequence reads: CAWKQGYNSPLHF. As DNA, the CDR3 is TGTGCCTGGAAGCAGGGCTATAATTCACCCCTCCACTTT. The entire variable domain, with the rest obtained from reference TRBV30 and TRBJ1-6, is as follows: SQTIHQWPATLVQPVGSPLSLECTVEGTSNPNLYWYRQAAGRGLQLLFYSVGIGQISSEVPQNLSASRPQDRQFILSSKKLLLSDSGFYLCAWKQGYNSPLHFGNGTRLTVT.